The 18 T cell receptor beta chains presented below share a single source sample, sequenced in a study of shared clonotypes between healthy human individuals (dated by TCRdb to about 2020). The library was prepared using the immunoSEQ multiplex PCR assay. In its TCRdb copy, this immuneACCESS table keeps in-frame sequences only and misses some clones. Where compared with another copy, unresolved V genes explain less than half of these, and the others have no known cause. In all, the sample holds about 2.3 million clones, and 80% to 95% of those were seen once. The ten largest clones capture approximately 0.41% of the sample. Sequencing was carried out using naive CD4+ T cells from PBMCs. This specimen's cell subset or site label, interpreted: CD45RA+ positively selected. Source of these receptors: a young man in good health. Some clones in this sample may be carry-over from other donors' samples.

The chain's CDR3 is CASSRGRGLAGAEQFF. The CDR3 coding sequence is TGCGCCAGCAGCCGGGGGCGGGGACTAGCGGGAGCTGAGCAGTTCTTC. The chain combines TRBV4-1 with TRBJ2-1; 14 bases fit TRBD2. Germline values: CDR1 MGHRA, CDR2 YSYEKL. V dropped 4 bases and J dropped 9; count of bases not matched to a gene: 8. CDR3 length: 16 residues.

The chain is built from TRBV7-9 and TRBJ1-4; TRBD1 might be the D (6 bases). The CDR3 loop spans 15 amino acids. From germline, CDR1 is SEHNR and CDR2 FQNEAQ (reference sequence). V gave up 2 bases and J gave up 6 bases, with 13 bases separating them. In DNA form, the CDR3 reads TGTGCCAGCAGCTTATGGGGGCGGGAAGATGAAAAACTGTTTTTT. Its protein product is CASSLWGREDEKLFF.

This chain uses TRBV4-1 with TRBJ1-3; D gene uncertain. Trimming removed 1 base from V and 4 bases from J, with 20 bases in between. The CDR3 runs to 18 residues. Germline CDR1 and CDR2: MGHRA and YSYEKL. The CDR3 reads CASSQVIGAATPGNTIYF. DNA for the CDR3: TGCGCCAGCAGCCAAGTTATTGGTGCCGCCACACCGGGAAACACCATATATTTT.

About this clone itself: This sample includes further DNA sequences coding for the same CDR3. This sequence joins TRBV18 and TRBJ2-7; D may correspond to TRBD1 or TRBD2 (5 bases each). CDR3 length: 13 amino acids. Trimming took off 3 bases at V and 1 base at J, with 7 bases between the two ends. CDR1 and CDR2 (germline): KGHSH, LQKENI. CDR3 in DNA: TGTGCCAGCTCACCGGGGGATTCCTACGAGCAGTACTTC. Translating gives CASSPGDSYEQYF.

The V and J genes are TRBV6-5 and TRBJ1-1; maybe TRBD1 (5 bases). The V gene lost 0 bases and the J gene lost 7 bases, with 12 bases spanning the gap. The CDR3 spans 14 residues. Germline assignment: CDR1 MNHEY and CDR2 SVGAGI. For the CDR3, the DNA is TGTGCCAGCAGTTACTCGGGACCCCGGGGTGAAGCTTTCTTT. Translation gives CASSYSGPRGEAFF.

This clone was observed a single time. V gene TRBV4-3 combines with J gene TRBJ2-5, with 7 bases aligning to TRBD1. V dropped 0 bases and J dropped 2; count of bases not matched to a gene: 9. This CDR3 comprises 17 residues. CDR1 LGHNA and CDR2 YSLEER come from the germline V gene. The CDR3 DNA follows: TGCGCCAGCAGCCAAGATGTTCCAGGGGGTGGTCAAGAGACCCAGTACTTC. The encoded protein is CASSQDVPGGGQETQYF.

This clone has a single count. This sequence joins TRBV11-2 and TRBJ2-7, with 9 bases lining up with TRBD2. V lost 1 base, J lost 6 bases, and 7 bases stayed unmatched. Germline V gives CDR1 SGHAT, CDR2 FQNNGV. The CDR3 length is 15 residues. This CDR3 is CASSLVPSGNGEQYF. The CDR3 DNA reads TGTGCCAGCAGCTTAGTCCCTAGCGGGAATGGCGAGCAGTACTTC.

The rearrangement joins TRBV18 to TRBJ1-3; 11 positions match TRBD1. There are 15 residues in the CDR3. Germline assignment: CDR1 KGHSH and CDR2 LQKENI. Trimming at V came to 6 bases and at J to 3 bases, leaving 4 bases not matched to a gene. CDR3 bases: TGTGCCAGCTCGGTGGACAGGGGGCTTGGAAACACCATATATTTT. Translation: CASSVDRGLGNTIYF.

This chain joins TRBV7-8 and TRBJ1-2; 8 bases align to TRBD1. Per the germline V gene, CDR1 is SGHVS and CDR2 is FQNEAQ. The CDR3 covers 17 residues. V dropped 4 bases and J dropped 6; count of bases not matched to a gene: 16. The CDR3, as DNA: TGTGCCAGCAGCTCCGCGAGGACAGGGAGGTGGGTGGATGGCTACACCTTC. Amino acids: CASSSARTGRWVDGYTF.

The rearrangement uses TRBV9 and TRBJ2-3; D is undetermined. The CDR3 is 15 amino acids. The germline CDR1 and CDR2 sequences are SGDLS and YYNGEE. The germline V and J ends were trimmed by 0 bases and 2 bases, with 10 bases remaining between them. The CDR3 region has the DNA TGTGCCAGCAGCGTAGGGGGTTCTTTCACAGATACGCAGTATTTT. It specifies CASSVGGSFTDTQYF.

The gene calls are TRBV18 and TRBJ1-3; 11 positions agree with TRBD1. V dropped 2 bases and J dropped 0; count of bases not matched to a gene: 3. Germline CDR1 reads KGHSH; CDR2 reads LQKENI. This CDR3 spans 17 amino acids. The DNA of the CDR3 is TGTGCCAGCTCACCAAGAGGACAGGGGGCCTCTGGAAACACCATATATTTT. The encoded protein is CASSPRGQGASGNTIYF.

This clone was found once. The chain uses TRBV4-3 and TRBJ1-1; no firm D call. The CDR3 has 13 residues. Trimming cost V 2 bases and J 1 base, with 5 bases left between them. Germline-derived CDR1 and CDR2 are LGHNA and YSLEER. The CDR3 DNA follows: TGCGCCAGCAGCCAACGAGGGAACACTGAAGCTTTCTTT. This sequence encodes CASSQRGNTEAFF.

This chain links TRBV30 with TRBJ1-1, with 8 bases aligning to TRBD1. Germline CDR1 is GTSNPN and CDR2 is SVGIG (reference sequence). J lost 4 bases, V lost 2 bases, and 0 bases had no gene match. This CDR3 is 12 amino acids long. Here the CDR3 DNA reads TGTGCCTGGAGTACAGGGGGCACTGAAGCTTTCTTT. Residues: CAWSTGGTEAFF.

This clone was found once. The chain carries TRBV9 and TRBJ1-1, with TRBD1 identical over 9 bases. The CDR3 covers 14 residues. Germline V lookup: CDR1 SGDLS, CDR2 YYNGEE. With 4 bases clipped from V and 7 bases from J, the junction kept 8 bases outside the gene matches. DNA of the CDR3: TGTGCCAGCAGCTCCGGGACAGGGAAATTTGAAGCTTTCTTT. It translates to CASSSGTGKFEAFF.

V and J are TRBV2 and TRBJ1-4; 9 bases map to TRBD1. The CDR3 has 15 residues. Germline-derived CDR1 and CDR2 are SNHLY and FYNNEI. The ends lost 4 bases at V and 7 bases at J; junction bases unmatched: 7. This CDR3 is CASSGQQGASEKLFF. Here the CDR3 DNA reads TGTGCCAGCAGTGGACAACAGGGGGCAAGTGAAAAACTGTTTTTT.

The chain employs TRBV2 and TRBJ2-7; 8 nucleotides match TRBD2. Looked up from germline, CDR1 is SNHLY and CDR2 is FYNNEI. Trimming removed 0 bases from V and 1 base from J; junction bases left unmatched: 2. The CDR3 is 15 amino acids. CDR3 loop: CASSEAGLASYEQYF. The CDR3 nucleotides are TGTGCCAGCAGTGAAGCTGGACTAGCTTCCTACGAGCAGTACTTC.

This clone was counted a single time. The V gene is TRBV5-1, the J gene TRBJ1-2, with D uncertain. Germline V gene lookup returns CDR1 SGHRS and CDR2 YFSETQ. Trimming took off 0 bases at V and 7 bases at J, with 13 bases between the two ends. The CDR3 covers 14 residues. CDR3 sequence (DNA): TGCGCCAGCAGCTTGGAGCCCCAGTTGCGTGGCTACACCTTC. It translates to CASSLEPQLRGYTF.

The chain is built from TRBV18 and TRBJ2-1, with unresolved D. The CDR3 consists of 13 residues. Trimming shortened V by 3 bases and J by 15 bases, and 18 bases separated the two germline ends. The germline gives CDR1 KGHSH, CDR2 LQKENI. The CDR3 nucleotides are TGTGCCAGCTCACCTCCCTCGGAACCGTGGCGGTTCTTC. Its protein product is CASSPPSEPWRFF. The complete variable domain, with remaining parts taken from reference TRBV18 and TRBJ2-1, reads NAGVMQNPRHLVRRRGQEARLRCSPMKGHSHVYWYRQLPEEGLKFMVYLQKENIIDESGMPKERFSAEFPKEGPSILRIQQVVRGDSAAYFCASSPPSEPWRFFGPGTRLTVL.